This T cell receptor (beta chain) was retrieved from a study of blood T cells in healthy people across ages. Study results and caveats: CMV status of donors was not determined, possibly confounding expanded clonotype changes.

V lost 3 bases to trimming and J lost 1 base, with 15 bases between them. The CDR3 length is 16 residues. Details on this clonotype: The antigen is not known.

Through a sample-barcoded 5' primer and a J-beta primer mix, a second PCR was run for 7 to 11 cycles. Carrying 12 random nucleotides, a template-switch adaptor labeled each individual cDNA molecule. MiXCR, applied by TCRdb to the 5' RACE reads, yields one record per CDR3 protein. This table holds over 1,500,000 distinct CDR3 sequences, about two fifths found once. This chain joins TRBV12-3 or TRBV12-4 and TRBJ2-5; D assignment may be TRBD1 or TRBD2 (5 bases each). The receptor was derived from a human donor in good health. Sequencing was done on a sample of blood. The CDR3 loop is CASSLTGAPFQETQYF. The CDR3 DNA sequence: TGTGCCAGCAGTTTGACCGGGGCGCCTTTCCAAGAGACCCAGTACTTC.